This paragraph covers one T cell receptor beta chain sequence. As yet, its antigen is unknown. The material for each subset, its genomic DNA, was split evenly across several immunoSEQ plates. Libraries were prepared by immunoSEQ multiplex PCR; TCRdb keeps only in-frame clonotypes and omits some of them. The sample lists 2.3 million or so clones; approximately 95% were seen once. This specimen belongs to a study of shared clonotypes between healthy human individuals. Study context: There were three CD4 naive, three CD4 memory, two CD8 naive and one CD8 memory plates per donor. Whole-study findings and limits: Measured sharing among donors was expected to vary with sequencing depth.

The donor cohort consisted entirely of Caucasian adults residing in Nashville, Tennessee. V was trimmed by 8 bases and J by 7 bases, leaving 17 bases between them. Per the germline V gene, CDR1 is GTSNPN and CDR2 is SVGIG (reference sequence). The CDR3 runs to 13 residues. Sample: naive CD4+ T cells from PBMCs. The subset was: CD45RA+ positively selected. The chain is built from TRBV30 and TRBJ2-2; D gene uncertain. The TCR comes from a man between 18 and 29 years old in good health. Some clones in this sample may be carry-over from other donors' samples. CDR3 sequence: CANTRFLGGELFF. CDR3 nucleotide sequence: TGTGCCAATACACGATTTCTGGGCGGGGAGCTGTTTTTT.